These 21 T cell receptor beta chains were all obtained from the same sample, sequenced in a study of cytomegalovirus exposure and HLA in healthy donors. The study ran its PCR with 60 Vbeta and 13 Jbeta primers. Assay used: immunoSEQ multiplex PCR; TCRdb lists only in-frame clones, some missing. The sample lists about 130,000 clones; over 75% were seen once. The specimen sequenced was PBMCs. These receptors originate from a woman in her thirties or forties in good health and CMV-seropositive.

This clone came up a few times. The chain is built from TRBV6-6 and TRBJ1-1; TRBD1 aligns across 8 bases. After removal of 11 bases from V and 5 bases from J, the junction contained 10 bases not matched to a gene. The CDR3 loop spans 13 amino acids. Germline V gene sequence: CDR1 MNHNY, CDR2 SVGAGI (reference sequence). CDR3 residues: CASATGAVTEAFF. In DNA, the CDR3 is TGTGCCTCAGCGACAGGGGCGGTGACTGAAGCTTTCTTT.

This chain uses TRBV6-1 with TRBJ1-4; D is unresolved. V shed 7 bases and J shed 7 bases, with 10 bases lying between them. This CDR3 has 12 residues. Per germline, CDR1 MNHNS and CDR2 SASEGT. For the CDR3, the DNA is TGTGCCAGCACCTGGAGCGCTGAAAAACTGTTTTTT. It encodes CASTWSAEKLFF.

The chain combines TRBV7-3 with TRBJ2-6; D call uncertain. Germline CDR1 SGHTA, CDR2 FQGTGA. Trimming took off 5 bases at V and 0 bases at J, with 8 bases between the two ends. This CDR3 region has 15 residues. Here the CDR3 reads CASSPSSSGANVLTF. In DNA, the CDR3 is TGTGCCAGCAGCCCCTCCAGCTCTGGGGCCAACGTCCTGACTTTC.

CDR3 amino acids: CASSYSPGIGEQYF. CDR3 coding DNA: TGTGCCAGCAGTTACTCGCCCGGGATCGGCGAGCAGTACTTC. V usage is TRBV6-5 and J usage is TRBJ2-7, with TRBD2 as a possible D gene (5 bases). This CDR3 has 14 residues. V gave up 0 bases and J gave up 6 bases, with 12 bases separating them. CDR1 and CDR2 (germline): MNHEY, SVGAGI.

The chain couples TRBV15 to TRBJ2-7, with D unclear. Germline CDR1 reads LNHNV; CDR2 reads YYDKDF (reference sequence). The CDR3 is 13 residues long. V shed 0 bases and J shed 2 bases, with 5 bases lying between them. The CDR3, as DNA: TGTGCCACCAGCAGAGACGTCGCCTACGAGCAGTACTTC. Amino acid sequence: CATSRDVAYEQYF.

The gene calls are TRBV2 and TRBJ2-7, with D perhaps matching TRBD2 (5 bases). With 1 base removed from V and 3 bases from J, the gap between germline ends came to 13 bases. The CDR3 loop spans 15 amino acids. The germline V gene has CDR1 SNHLY and CDR2 FYNNEI. The CDR3 DNA sequence: TGTGCCAGCAGTGAAGAGTTGCGGGCTTACTACGAGCAGTACTTC. Encoded protein: CASSEELRAYYEQYF.

This chain connects TRBV10-1 to TRBJ2-7, with 10 bases aligning to TRBD2. CDR3 size: 16 residues. V shed 6 bases and J 1 base; nucleotides not matched to a gene: 9. Germline loops: CDR1 WNHNN, CDR2 SYGVQD (reference sequence). The CDR3, as DNA: TGCGCCAGCAGCCCAAAGCGGGAGGGGCATTCCTACGAGCAGTACTTC. It is translated as CASSPKREGHSYEQYF.

This chain links TRBV29-1 with TRBJ2-1, with TRBD2 matching over 15 bases. Trimming cost V 6 bases and J 5 bases; bases outside gene matches: 11. This CDR3 is built from 17 residues. Germline V gene data show CDR1 as SQVTM and CDR2 as ANQGSEA. The CDR3 DNA is TGCAGCGTGAGGCGACCCGGGACTAGCGGGAGGAACAATGAGCAGTTCTTC. It yields the protein CSVRRPGTSGRNNEQFF.

The gene calls are TRBV6-5 and TRBJ1-1; possibly TRBD1 for D (5 bases). Looked up from germline, CDR1 is MNHEY and CDR2 is SVGAGI. V was shortened by 0 bases and J by 6 bases, with 11 bases between the two germline ends. There are 14 residues in the CDR3. CDR3 bases: TGTGCCAGCAGTTACTCACTCCAGGGCGCTGAAGCTTTCTTT. This sequence encodes CASSYSLQGAEAFF.

This chain uses TRBV5-1 with TRBJ2-1, with 13 bases that match TRBD2. The length of the CDR3 is 14 residues. Germline loops: CDR1 SGHRS, CDR2 YFSETQ. The V segment lost 9 bases and the J segment 7 bases; nucleotides outside the gene matches: 7. CDR3 region: CATRTSGSSNEQFF. Here the CDR3 DNA reads TGCGCCACCAGGACTAGCGGGAGTAGTAATGAGCAGTTCTTC.

V and J are TRBV5-1 and TRBJ1-1, with 8 bases aligning to TRBD1. The V gene end was trimmed by 4 bases and the J gene end by 6 bases; junction bases not matched to a gene: 8. Germline V gene data show CDR1 as SGHRS and CDR2 as YFSETQ. CDR3 length equals 14 residues. CDR3 in DNA: TGCGCCAGCAGCCGACAAGGGACAGGACCTGAAGCTTTCTTT. Its translation: CASSRQGTGPEAFF.

This chain connects TRBV10-1 to TRBJ2-7; TRBD2 matches at 7 bases. CDR1 WNHNN and CDR2 SYGVQD come from the germline V gene (reference sequence). Trimming at V came to 3 bases and at J to 2 bases, leaving 7 bases not matched to a gene. The CDR3 is made up of 15 amino acids. In DNA form, the CDR3 reads TGCGCCAGCAGTGACGTCCCGGGAGGAACCTACGAGCAGTACTTC. Residues: CASSDVPGGTYEQYF.

This clone was recorded only once. The chain couples TRBV7-2 to TRBJ1-2; 7 nucleotides align to TRBD1. V trimming: 3 bases; J trimming: 5 bases; junction bases outside the gene matches: 3. From germline, CDR1 is SGHTA and CDR2 FQGNSA. This CDR3 comprises 13 residues. DNA for the CDR3: TGTGCCAGCAGCTTTAACAGGGGATATGGCTACACCTTC. Its protein is CASSFNRGYGYTF.

There are a few counts of this clone. V and J are TRBV5-6 and TRBJ2-3; D might be TRBD1 (7 bases). With 2 bases removed from V and 7 bases from J, the gap between germline ends came to 14 bases. Germline CDR1 is SGHDT and CDR2 is YYEEEE. This CDR3 region has 14 residues. The CDR3 loop reads CASSFRQGLNTQYF. The CDR3 bases are TGTGCCAGCAGCTTCCGACAGGGACTCAATACGCAGTATTTT.

The V call is TRBV5-3, the J call TRBJ2-7; D perhaps matches TRBD2 (5 bases). TRBV5-3 qualifies as an ORF whose function is uncertain. V gave up 5 bases and J gave up 3 bases, with 9 bases separating them. The CDR3 has 12 residues. The CDR3 reads CARSSGLYEQYF. The CDR3 coding sequence is TGTGCCAGAAGTTCCGGACTCTACGAGCAGTACTTC.

The V gene is TRBV30, the J gene TRBJ2-7, with a possible D match to TRBD1 (6 bases). This CDR3 contains 13 residues. Trimming pared 0 bases from V and 1 base from J, leaving 7 bases between. The germline CDR1 and CDR2 sequences are GTSNPN and SVGIG (reference sequence). This chain's CDR3 is CAWSVQGSYEQYF. CDR3 sequence (DNA): TGTGCCTGGAGTGTACAGGGTTCCTACGAGCAGTACTTC.

This chain joins TRBV19 and TRBJ2-7, with 9 bases that match TRBD1. The germline V gene has CDR1 LNHDA and CDR2 SQIVND (reference sequence). There are 13 residues in the CDR3. CDR3: CATRGQGSYEQYF. The CDR3 coding sequence is TGTGCAACTAGGGGACAGGGTTCCTACGAGCAGTACTTC.

The chain carries TRBV4-1 and TRBJ1-2; D may be TRBD1 (5 bases). V was shortened by 0 bases and J by 4 bases, with 15 bases between the two germline ends. Germline assignment: CDR1 MGHRA and CDR2 YSYEKL. The CDR3 sequence is 16 residues long. Written as DNA, the CDR3 is TGCGCCAGCAGCCAAGATTCCTACAGGAAACTCTATGGCTACACCTTC. Its translation: CASSQDSYRKLYGYTF.

CDR3 coding DNA: TGTGCCAGCAGTGAAAGTCAGGGCTCAGAGACCCAGTACTTC. This codes for CASSESQGSETQYF. The gene calls are TRBV2 and TRBJ2-5, with D possibly being TRBD1 (5 bases). Trimming removed 2 bases at V and 4 bases at J, with 11 bases between. CDR3 length: 14 amino acids. Germline assignment: CDR1 SNHLY and CDR2 FYNNEI. The variable domain in full, completed from reference TRBV2 and TRBJ2-5, reads EPEVTQTPSHQVTQMGQEVILRCVPISNHLYFYWYRQILGQKVEFLVSFYNNEISEKSEIFDDQFSVERPDGSNFTLKIRSTKLEDSAMYFCASSESQGSETQYFGPGTRLLVL.

This clone has just a few counts. This chain joins TRBV28 and TRBJ2-4; no definite D call. CDR3 length: 15 amino acids. CDR1 MDHEN and CDR2 SYDVKM come from the germline V gene. Trimming removed 6 bases from V and 0 bases from J, with 12 bases in between. CDR3 amino acids: CASSSGSLAKNIQYF. Here the CDR3 DNA reads TGTGCCAGCAGCTCCGGGTCACTAGCCAAAAACATTCAGTACTTC.

The chain carries TRBV19 and TRBJ2-1, with TRBD1 identical over 9 bases. The V and J ends lost 6 bases and 1 base, in that order; junction bases with no gene match: 7. Germline V gene data show CDR1 as LNHDA and CDR2 as SQIVND (reference sequence). This CDR3 spans 16 amino acids. As DNA, the CDR3 is TGTGCCAGTAGGAGGACAGGGGTTCATTCCTACAATGAGCAGTTCTTC. This gives the protein CASRRTGVHSYNEQFF. The entire variable domain, with the rest obtained from reference TRBV19 and TRBJ2-1, is as follows: DGGITQSPKYLFRKEGQNVTLSCEQNLNHDAMYWYRQDPGQGLRLIYYSQIVNDFQKGDIAEGYSVSREKKESFPLTVTSAQKNPTAFYLCASRRTGVHSYNEQFFGPGTRLTVL.